The 5 T cell receptor beta chains given below trace back to one sample, sequenced in a study of CD8 T cells in ankylosing spondylitis. TCRdb independently ran MiXCR on the 5' RACE reads; one entry per CDR3 protein. The sample has about 220,000 distinct CDR3 sequences; about 10% are singletons. Sequences were obtained from blood, either unsorted or a sorted T cell fraction (not recorded which). All receptors come from a male donor with ankylosing spondylitis or in good health (not recorded which).

Many counts were recorded for this clonotype. Sequence at one end of the junction differs from germline and may be a read error. The chain couples TRBV5-1 to TRBJ1-3; possible D gene TRBD1, 5 bases. The CDR3 is 15 residues long. CDR1 and CDR2 from the germline V gene are SGHRS and YFSETQ. The CDR3 loop is CASTLGEITGNTIYF. In DNA, the CDR3 is TGCGCCAGCACCTTGGGGGAGATCACTGGAAACACCATATATTTT.

For the CDR3, the DNA is TGTGCCAGCAGTGAAAGGGCCAGCCAGCCCCAGCATTTT. Amino acids: CASSERASQPQHF. This chain uses TRBV2 with TRBJ1-5; D not resolved. V was pared by 2 bases and J by 7 bases, with 9 bases between. The CDR3 runs to 13 residues. Germline values: CDR1 SNHLY, CDR2 FYNNEI.

This clonotype appeared a few times. The chain has TRBV12-3 or TRBV12-4 and TRBJ1-1, with D possibly being TRBD1 (6 bases). V lost 2 bases and J 1 base, leaving 23 bases between the germline ends. The CDR3 consists of 19 residues. CDR3 loop: CASSLSPKYWDTPNTEAFF. The DNA for the CDR3 is TGTGCCAGCAGTTTATCCCCTAAATACTGGGACACGCCGAACACTGAAGCTTTCTTT.

In this sample, this clonotype turned up many times. The chain employs TRBV7-3 and TRBJ2-1; D unresolved. The CDR3 has 13 residues. The V gene's germline CDR1 is SGHTA and CDR2 FQGTGA. The V end was cut by 6 bases, the J end by 6 bases, with 12 bases between. CDR3 nucleotides: TGTGCCAGCAGTTCCGACTGGATCAATGAGCAGTTCTTC. This translates into CASSSDWINEQFF. Combining the CDR3 with reference TRBV7-3 and TRBJ2-1 gives the whole variable domain GAGVSQTPSNKVTEKGKYVELRCDPISGHTALYWYRQSLGQGPEFLIYFQGTGAADDSGLPNDRFFAVRPEGSVSTLKIQRTERGDSAVYLCASSSDWINEQFFGPGTRLTVL.

This clonotype was counted at least ten times. The chain employs TRBV10-3 and TRBJ2-5, with D possibly matching TRBD2 (6 bases). V was pared by 2 bases and J by 2 bases, with 6 bases between. CDR3 length: 13 amino acids. Germline V CDR1 and CDR2: ENHRY, SYGVKD. The CDR3: CAISEGGQETQYF. CDR3 nucleotides: TGTGCCATCAGTGAGGGGGGGCAAGAGACCCAGTACTTC.